The present T cell receptor beta chain was sequenced within a study of CD8+CD57+ T cells in acquired aplastic anemia. The ends were cut back, 5 bases at V and 1 base at J, with 18 bases in the middle. CDR1 SGHRS and CDR2 YFSETQ come from the germline V gene. The CDR3 runs 16 residues. Sequencing involved patients with CD8+CD57+ cell expansion previously shown by flow cytometry. Profiling of TCR beta VDJ combinations and CDR3 sequences used genomic DNA as template. Each CDR3 protein gets one entry after TCRdb re-called the reads with MiXCR. Among roughly 500,000 distinct CDR3 sequences listed, around 32% were seen once.

The TCR originated in a human donor with aplastic anemia. The chain has TRBV5-1 and TRBJ1-1; a possible D gene is TRBD1 (5 bases). Sample: sorted CD4+, CD8+, or CD8+CD57+ T cells (not recorded which) from PBMCs. The CDR3 here is CASSNGIRDGNTEAFF. CDR3 DNA sequence: TGCGCCAGCAGTAACGGTATCAGGGACGGGAACACTGAAGCTTTCTTT.